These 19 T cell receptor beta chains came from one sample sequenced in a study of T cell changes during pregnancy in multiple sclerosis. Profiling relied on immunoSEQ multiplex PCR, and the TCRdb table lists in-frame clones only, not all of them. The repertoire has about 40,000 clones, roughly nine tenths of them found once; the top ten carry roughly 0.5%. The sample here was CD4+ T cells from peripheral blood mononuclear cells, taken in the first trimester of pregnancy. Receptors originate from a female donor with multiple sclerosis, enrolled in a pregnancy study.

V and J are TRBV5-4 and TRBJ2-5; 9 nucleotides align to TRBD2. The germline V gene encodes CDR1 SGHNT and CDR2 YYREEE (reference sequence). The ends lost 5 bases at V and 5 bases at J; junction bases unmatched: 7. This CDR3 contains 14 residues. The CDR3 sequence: CASSPAGGLETQYF. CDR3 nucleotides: TGTGCCAGCAGTCCAGCGGGGGGTCTTGAGACCCAGTACTTC.

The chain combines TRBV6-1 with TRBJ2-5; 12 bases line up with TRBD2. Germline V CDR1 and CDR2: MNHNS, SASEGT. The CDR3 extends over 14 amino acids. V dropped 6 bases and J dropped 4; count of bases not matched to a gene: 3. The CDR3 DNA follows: TGTGCCAGCAGGCCGGGACTAGCGGGAGAGACCCAGTACTTC. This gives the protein CASRPGLAGETQYF.

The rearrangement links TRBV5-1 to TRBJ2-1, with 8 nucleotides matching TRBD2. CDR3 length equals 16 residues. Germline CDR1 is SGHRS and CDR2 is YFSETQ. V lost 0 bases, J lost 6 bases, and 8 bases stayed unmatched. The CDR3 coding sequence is TGCGCCAGCAGCTTGGGAGGCGCGGGAGGAACCAATGAGCAGTTCTTC. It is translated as CASSLGGAGGTNEQFF.

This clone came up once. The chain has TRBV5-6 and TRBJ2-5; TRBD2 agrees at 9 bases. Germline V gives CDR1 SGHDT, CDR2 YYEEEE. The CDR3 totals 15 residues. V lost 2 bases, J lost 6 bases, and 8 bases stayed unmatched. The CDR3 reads CASSFQAGGRKTQYF. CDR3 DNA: TGTGCCAGCAGCTTTCAAGCGGGGGGTAGAAAGACCCAGTACTTC.

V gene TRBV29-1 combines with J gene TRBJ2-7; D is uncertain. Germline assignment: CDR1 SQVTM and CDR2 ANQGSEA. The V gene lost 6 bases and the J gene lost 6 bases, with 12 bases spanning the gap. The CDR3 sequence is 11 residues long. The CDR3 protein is CSVAGGTEQYF. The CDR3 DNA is TGCAGCGTGGCCGGCGGAACCGAGCAGTACTTC.

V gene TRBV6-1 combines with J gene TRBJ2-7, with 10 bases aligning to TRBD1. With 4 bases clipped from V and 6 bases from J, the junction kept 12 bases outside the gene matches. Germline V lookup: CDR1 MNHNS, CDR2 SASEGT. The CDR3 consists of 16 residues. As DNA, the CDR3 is TGTGCCAGCAGTGTTCACCGGGACAGGGGATCCCGCGAGCAGTACTTC. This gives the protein CASSVHRDRGSREQYF.

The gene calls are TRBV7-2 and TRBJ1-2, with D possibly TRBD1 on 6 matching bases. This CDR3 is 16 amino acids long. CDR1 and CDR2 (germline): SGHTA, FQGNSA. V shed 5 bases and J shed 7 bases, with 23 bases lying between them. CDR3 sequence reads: CASSTIQTGRSSGYTF. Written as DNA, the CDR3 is TGTGCCAGCAGCACAATTCAGACAGGAAGGTCTAGTGGCTACACCTTC.

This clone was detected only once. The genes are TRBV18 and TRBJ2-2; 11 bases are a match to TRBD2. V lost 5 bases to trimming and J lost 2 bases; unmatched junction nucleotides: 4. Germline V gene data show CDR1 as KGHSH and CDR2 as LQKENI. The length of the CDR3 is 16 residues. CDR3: CASSSGTSGNTGELFF. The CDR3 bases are TGTGCCAGCTCATCAGGGACTAGCGGTAACACCGGGGAGCTGTTTTTT.

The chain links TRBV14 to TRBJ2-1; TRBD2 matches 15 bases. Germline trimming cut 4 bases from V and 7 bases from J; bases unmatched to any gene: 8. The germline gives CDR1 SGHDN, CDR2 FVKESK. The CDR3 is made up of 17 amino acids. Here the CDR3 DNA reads TGTGCCAGCAGCCCTCACCGGACTAGCGGGAGGGTGAATGAGCAGTTCTTC. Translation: CASSPHRTSGRVNEQFF.

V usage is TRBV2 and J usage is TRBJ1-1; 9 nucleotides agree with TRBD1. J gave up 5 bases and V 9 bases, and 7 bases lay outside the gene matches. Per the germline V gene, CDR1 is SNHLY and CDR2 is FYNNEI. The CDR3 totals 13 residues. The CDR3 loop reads CASTGTGNTEAFF. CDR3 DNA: TGTGCCAGTACCGGGACAGGGAATACTGAAGCTTTCTTT. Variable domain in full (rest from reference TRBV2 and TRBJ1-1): EPEVTQTPSHQVTQMGQEVILRCVPISNHLYFYWYRQILGQKVEFLVSFYNNEISEKSEIFDDQFSVERPDGSNFTLKIRSTKLEDSAMYFCASTGTGNTEAFFGQGTRLTVV.

The CDR3 DNA reads as TGTGCCAGCAGTGAAGGGCTTGGACAGGGGACAGATACGCAGTATTTT. Protein: CASSEGLGQGTDTQYF. V and J are TRBV6-1 and TRBJ2-3, with 9 positions matching TRBD1. J lost 3 bases, V lost 1 base, and 5 bases had no gene match. The germline V gene has CDR1 MNHNS and CDR2 SASEGT. This CDR3 comprises 16 residues.

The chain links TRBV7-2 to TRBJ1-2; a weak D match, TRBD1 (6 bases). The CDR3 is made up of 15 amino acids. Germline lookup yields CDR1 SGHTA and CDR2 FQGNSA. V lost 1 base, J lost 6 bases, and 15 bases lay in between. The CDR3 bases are TGTGCCAGCAGCTTAGATAACAGGGCGAATGATGGCTACACCTTC. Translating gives CASSLDNRANDGYTF.

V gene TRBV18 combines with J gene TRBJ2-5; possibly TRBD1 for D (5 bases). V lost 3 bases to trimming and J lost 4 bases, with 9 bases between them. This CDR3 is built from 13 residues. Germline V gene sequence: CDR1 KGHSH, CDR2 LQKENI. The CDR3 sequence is CASSPQGGETQYF. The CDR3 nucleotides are TGTGCCAGCTCACCTCAGGGTGGAGAGACCCAGTACTTC. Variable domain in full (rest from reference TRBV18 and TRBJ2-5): NAGVMQNPRHLVRRRGQEARLRCSPMKGHSHVYWYRQLPEEGLKFMVYLQKENIIDESGMPKERFSAEFPKEGPSILRIQQVVRGDSAAYFCASSPQGGETQYFGPGTRLLVL.

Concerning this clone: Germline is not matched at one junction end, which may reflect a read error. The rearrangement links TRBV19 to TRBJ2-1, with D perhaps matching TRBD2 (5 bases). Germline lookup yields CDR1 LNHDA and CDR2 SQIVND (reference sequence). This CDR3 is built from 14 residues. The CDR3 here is CGSRGAASYNEQFF. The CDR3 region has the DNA TGTGGCAGTCGGGGAGCGGCCTCCTACAATGAGCAGTTCTTC.

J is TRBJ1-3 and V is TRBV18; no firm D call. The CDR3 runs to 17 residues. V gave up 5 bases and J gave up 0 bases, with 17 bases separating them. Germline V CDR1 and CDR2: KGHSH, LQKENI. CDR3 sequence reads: CASSAKSTGSSGNTIYF. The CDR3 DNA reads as TGTGCCAGCTCAGCTAAGTCGACGGGAAGCTCTGGAAACACCATATATTTT.

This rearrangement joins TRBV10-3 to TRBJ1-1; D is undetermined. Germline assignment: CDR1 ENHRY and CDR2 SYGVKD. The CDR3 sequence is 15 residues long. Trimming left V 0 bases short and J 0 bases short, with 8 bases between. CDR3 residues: CAISESVSLNTEAFF. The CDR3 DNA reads TGTGCCATCAGTGAGTCGGTCAGTCTGAACACTGAAGCTTTCTTT.

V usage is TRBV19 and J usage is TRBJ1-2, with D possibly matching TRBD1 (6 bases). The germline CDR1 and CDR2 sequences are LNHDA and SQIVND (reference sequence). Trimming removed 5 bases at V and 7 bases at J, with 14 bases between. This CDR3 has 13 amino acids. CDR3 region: CASSERGIGGYTF. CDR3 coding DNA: TGTGCCAGTAGTGAAAGGGGGATAGGTGGCTACACCTTC.

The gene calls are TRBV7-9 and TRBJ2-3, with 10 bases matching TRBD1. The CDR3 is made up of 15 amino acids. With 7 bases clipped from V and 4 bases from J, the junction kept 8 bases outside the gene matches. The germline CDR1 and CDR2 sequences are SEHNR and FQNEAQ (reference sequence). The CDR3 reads CASTNRDRGADTQYF. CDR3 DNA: TGTGCCAGCACCAACCGGGACAGGGGTGCAGATACGCAGTATTTT.

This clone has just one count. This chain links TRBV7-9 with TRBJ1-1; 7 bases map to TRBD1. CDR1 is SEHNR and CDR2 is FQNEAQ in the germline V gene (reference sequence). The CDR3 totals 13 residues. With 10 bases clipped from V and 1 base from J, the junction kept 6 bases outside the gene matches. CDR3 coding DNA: TGTGCCACCTTTGGACAGGAGAACACTGAAGCTTTCTTT. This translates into CATFGQENTEAFF. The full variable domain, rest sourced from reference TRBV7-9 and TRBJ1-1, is DTGVSQNPRHKITKRGQNVTFRCDPISEHNRLYWYRQTLGQGPEFLTYFQNEAQLEKSRLLSDRFSAERPKGSFSTLEIQRTEQGDSAMYLCATFGQENTEAFFGQGTRLTVV.